This TCR beta chain was recovered during a study of cytomegalovirus exposure and HLA in healthy donors. Study-wide findings and caveats: In vitro data verified three CMV-associated chains as specific for CMV antigens. For presence/absence analyses, sequencing depth was assumed to be roughly uniform across donors.

Concerning this clone: The antigen is unknown.

With 60 Vbeta and 13 Jbeta primers, the PCR was carried out. The repertoire was sequenced with immunoSEQ multiplex PCR; TCRdb's copy has only in-frame clones and lacks some. The profile shows some 86,000 clones, around 79% of them singletons. V was clipped by 1 base and J by 0 bases; unmatched bases: 6. The CDR3 is 17 amino acids. CDR1 and CDR2 from the germline V gene are SEHNR and FQNEAQ (reference sequence). The chain carries TRBV7-9 and TRBJ2-3; 8 positions match TRBD2. This TCR was recovered from a woman in her forties in good health and CMV-seropositive. Sequencing was performed on PBMCs. DNA of the CDR3: TGTGCCAGCAGCTTAGGGCGGGGGGACATTAGCACAGATACGCAGTATTTT. Translation gives CASSLGRGDISTDTQYF. The whole variable domain, remainder taken from reference TRBV7-9 and TRBJ2-3, is DTGVSQNPRHKITKRGQNVTFRCDPISEHNRLYWYRQTLGQGPEFLTYFQNEAQLEKSRLLSDRFSAERPKGSFSTLEIQRTEQGDSAMYLCASSLGRGDISTDTQYFGPGTRLTVL.